The 21 T cell receptor beta chains in this list originate from one sample, sequenced in a study of blood T cell repertoires in COVID-19. Sequencing was performed with immunoSEQ multiplex PCR; in TCRdb, only in-frame clones are kept and a portion is missing. The sample yields around 77,000 clones, 91% seen once. Input material: peripheral blood. The source is a woman in her sixties with active COVID-19.

This rearrangement joins TRBV28 to TRBJ1-6; D might be TRBD1 (5 bases). The V end lost 6 bases, the J end lost 9 bases, and 12 bases lay between the germline ends. The CDR3 is made up of 13 amino acids. Germline-derived CDR1 and CDR2 are MDHEN and SYDVKM. CDR3 DNA sequence: TGTGCCAGCAGGGGCACCACAGGTTCACCCCTCCACTTT. Translating gives CASRGTTGSPLHF.

The chain couples TRBV30 to TRBJ2-1, with a possible D match to TRBD1 (5 bases). The germline V gene encodes CDR1 GTSNPN and CDR2 SVGIG (reference sequence). The CDR3 contains 15 residues. The ends were cut back, 3 bases at V and 2 bases at J, with 14 bases in the middle. The CDR3 region is CAWSLGQGTYNEQFF. In nucleotides, the CDR3 is TGTGCCTGGAGCCTCGGGCAGGGTACCTACAATGAGCAGTTCTTC.

The chain joins TRBV28 to TRBJ1-3, with TRBD1 matching 8 bases. CDR1 is MDHEN, CDR2 SYDVKM, per germline. The CDR3 sequence is 16 residues long. V lost 5 bases and J lost 7; bases outside the gene matches: 13. CDR3 DNA sequence: TGTGCCAGCAGTCCTTACAGGGGGAAGCTAAGTAACACCATATATTTT. This gives the protein CASSPYRGKLSNTIYF.

This clone was counted once. The chain uses TRBV2 and TRBJ1-5; TRBD1 aligns across 8 bases. Germline V gene lookup returns CDR1 SNHLY and CDR2 FYNNEI. The junction had 6 bases not matched to a gene; V was cut back by 5 bases and J by 0 bases. The CDR3 spans 16 residues. CDR3 DNA: TGTGCCAGCAGTTTGCAGGGGGCCCCTAGCAATCAGCCCCAGCATTTT. Translating gives CASSLQGAPSNQPQHF.

DNA of the CDR3: TGTGCCAGCAGTTTCGAGGCTAGCGGTTCCCAAGGGCGGCAGTACTTC. As protein: CASSFEASGSQGRQYF. The chain is built from TRBV28 and TRBJ2-7; 7 bases agree with TRBD2. With V trimmed by 3 bases and J by 9 bases, 17 bases remained unmatched. This CDR3 has 16 amino acids. Germline loops: CDR1 MDHEN, CDR2 SYDVKM.

This clone appeared a single time. The V call is TRBV18, the J call TRBJ2-3, with D possibly TRBD1 on 6 matching bases. Trimming cost V 4 bases and J 3 bases, with 11 bases left between them. Per the germline V gene, CDR1 is KGHSH and CDR2 is LQKENI. The CDR3 has 14 amino acids. The DNA for the CDR3 is TGTGCCAGCTCACAGGGGGTAAGGACAGATACGCAGTATTTT. Protein: CASSQGVRTDTQYF.

In its sample, this clone was seen a few times. This chain connects TRBV30 to TRBJ1-3; unclear D gene. Deletions cut 0 bases from V and 1 base from J, with 4 bases between. CDR1 GTSNPN and CDR2 SVGIG come from the germline V gene (reference sequence). The CDR3 is 13 amino acids. The CDR3 region is CAWSVKSGNTIYF. The CDR3 coding sequence is TGTGCCTGGAGTGTCAAATCTGGAAACACCATATATTTT. The whole variable domain, remainder taken from reference TRBV30 and TRBJ1-3, is SQTIHQWPATLVQPVGSPLSLECTVEGTSNPNLYWYRQAAGRGLQLLFYSVGIGQISSEVPQNLSASRPQDRQFILSSKKLLLSDSGFYLCAWSVKSGNTIYFGEGSWLTVV.

The chain joins TRBV3-1 (or the pseudogene TRBV3-2) to TRBJ2-1; TRBD2 aligns across 7 bases. The CDR3 covers 17 residues. The V segment lost 0 bases and the J segment 5 bases; nucleotides outside the gene matches: 10. Germline V gives CDR1 LGHDT, CDR2 YNNKEL (reference sequence). CDR3 nucleotide sequence: TGTGCCAGCAGCCAAGACTGGGGAGGGACGGCAGACAATGAGCAGTTCTTC. Encoded protein: CASSQDWGGTADNEQFF.

V usage is TRBV18 and J usage is TRBJ1-1, with 9 bases matching TRBD1. The CDR3 runs to 16 residues. Germline V lookup: CDR1 KGHSH, CDR2 LQKENI. V was clipped by 6 bases and J by 1 base; unmatched bases: 9. The CDR3 protein is CASSPGQGQGNTEAFF. The CDR3 DNA reads as TGTGCCAGCTCTCCGGGACAGGGACAGGGGAACACTGAAGCTTTCTTT.

The J gene is TRBJ2-7, the V gene TRBV7-2; D is possibly TRBD1 (6 bases). Germline V gene lookup returns CDR1 SGHTA and CDR2 FQGNSA. With 3 bases removed from V and 7 bases from J, the gap between germline ends came to 10 bases. This CDR3 has 12 residues. The CDR3 spells CASSFSRGEQYF. The CDR3, as DNA: TGTGCCAGCAGCTTCTCGAGGGGGGAGCAGTACTTC.

This chain links TRBV5-4 with TRBJ1-4, with 8 bases that match TRBD1. Germline lookup yields CDR1 SGHNT and CDR2 YYREEE (reference sequence). V shed 4 bases and J 4 bases; nucleotides not matched to a gene: 9. The CDR3 is 16 amino acids. CDR3 protein: CASSPSPGTGNEKLFF. CDR3 bases: TGTGCCAGCAGCCCGTCCCCCGGGACAGGTAATGAAAAACTGTTTTTT.

The chain carries TRBV29-1 and TRBJ2-7; 12 bases map to TRBD1. V dropped 3 bases and J dropped 7; count of bases not matched to a gene: 13. Looked up from germline, CDR1 is SQVTM and CDR2 is ANQGSEA. This CDR3 is built from 16 residues. The CDR3 sequence: CSVDSAQGQGAGEQYF. The CDR3 nucleotides are TGCAGCGTTGACTCGGCGCAGGGACAGGGGGCAGGGGAGCAGTACTTC.

The chain employs TRBV7-2 and TRBJ2-7; D perhaps matches TRBD2 (5 bases). The CDR3 has 14 amino acids. Looked up from germline, CDR1 is SGHTA and CDR2 is FQGNSA. V lost 1 base and J lost 6, with 13 bases in between. CDR3 DNA sequence: TGTGCCAGCAGCTTAGTCCCCGGGGAGATCGAGCAGTACTTC. It specifies CASSLVPGEIEQYF.

The chain couples TRBV6-6 to TRBJ1-6; 7 bases are shared with TRBD1. Germline trimming cut 2 bases from V and 7 bases from J; bases unmatched to any gene: 5. In germline, CDR1 is MNHNY, CDR2 SVGAGI (reference sequence). This CDR3 is built from 15 residues. CDR3: CASSYREGANSPLHF. CDR3 DNA sequence: TGTGCCAGCAGTTACCGAGAGGGGGCCAATTCACCCCTCCACTTT.

V is TRBV5-1 and J is TRBJ2-1; TRBD2 might be the D (7 bases). This CDR3 is built from 13 residues. Trimming removed 1 base at V and 10 bases at J, with 12 bases between. Germline lookup yields CDR1 SGHRS and CDR2 YFSETQ. CDR3 nucleotide sequence: TGCGCCAGCAGCTTGAAGGGGGGGCAAGAGCAGTTCTTC. The encoded protein is CASSLKGGQEQFF.

The CDR3 DNA is TGTGCCAGCAGCTTGGTCCCGACACGCGGCTACACCTTC. This gives the protein CASSLVPTRGYTF. The chain recombines TRBV5-4 with TRBJ1-2; D uncertain. V was cut by 0 bases and J by 8 bases, with 11 bases left in between. Looked up from germline, CDR1 is SGHNT and CDR2 is YYREEE (reference sequence). This CDR3 contains 13 residues.

This chain links TRBV30 with TRBJ1-3, with D possibly being TRBD1 (5 bases). V lost 0 bases to trimming and J lost 4 bases, with 10 bases between them. This CDR3 is 14 amino acids long. Looked up from germline, CDR1 is GTSNPN and CDR2 is SVGIG (reference sequence). The CDR3 is CAWSVAGRGNTIYF. CDR3 sequence (DNA): TGTGCCTGGAGTGTAGCAGGGCGCGGAAACACCATATATTTT.

The chain employs TRBV6-1 and TRBJ2-7, with 8 bases aligning to TRBD1. This CDR3 region has 14 residues. Per germline, CDR1 MNHNS and CDR2 SASEGT. With 3 bases clipped from V and 6 bases from J, the junction kept 7 bases outside the gene matches. CDR3 residues: CASSDWTGLREQYF. In DNA, the CDR3 is TGTGCCAGCAGTGATTGGACAGGGCTTCGCGAGCAGTACTTC.

The V gene is TRBV12-3 or TRBV12-4, the J gene TRBJ1-3; 7 nucleotides align to TRBD1. V was clipped by 1 base and J by 14 bases; unmatched bases: 5. This CDR3 comprises 12 residues. CDR3 bases: TGTGCCAGCAGTTTAGGGGCCAGGGGGGTATATTTT. Translating it yields CASSLGARGVYF.

The V gene is TRBV4-1, the J gene TRBJ1-4, with a weak D call TRBD1 (5 bases). V gave up 0 bases and J gave up 3 bases, with 11 bases separating them. Germline V lookup: CDR1 MGHRA, CDR2 YSYEKL. The CDR3 consists of 16 residues. The CDR3 nucleotides read TGCGCCAGCAGCCAAGATCGGGCGACAGCTAATGAAAAACTGTTTTTT. Amino acids: CASSQDRATANEKLFF.

This chain uses TRBV5-6 with TRBJ2-7; tentatively, D is TRBD1 (6 bases). CDR3 length: 14 amino acids. The germline V and J ends were trimmed by 7 bases and 4 bases, with 18 bases remaining between them. CDR1 and CDR2 from the germline V gene are SGHDT and YYEEEE. CDR3: CASQSKGQNYEQYF. The CDR3 DNA reads TGTGCCAGCCAGTCCAAGGGACAAAATTACGAGCAGTACTTC.